This T cell receptor (beta chain) was sequenced for a study of blood T cell repertoires in COVID-19. Study as a whole: Samples came from the United States, Italy and Spain, spanning acute and convalescent COVID-19.

Germline loops: CDR1 SNHLY, CDR2 FYNNEI. Deletions cut 3 bases from V and 1 base from J, with 10 bases between. The CDR3 extends over 16 amino acids. Source study methods: From reference gene primer amplification, estimates of nucleated cell counts were derived. The data were produced by immunoSEQ multiplex PCR, yet TCRdb's version contains in-frame clones alone and is incomplete. V and J calls and clone size follow that table, whereas D and trimming were derived from the DNA. The repertoire includes 350,000 to 500,000 clones, roughly 89% of them detected once, and 0.75% to 0.85% sits in the top ten.

This chain connects TRBV2 to TRBJ1-6; D is perhaps TRBD1 (5 bases). Sequenced material: peripheral blood. The receptor was isolated from a man younger than 35 with COVID-19, enrolled during active disease. In DNA, the CDR3 is TGTGCCAGCAGTGACAGGGTCCGGTCCTATAATTCACCCCTCCACTTT. Amino acid sequence: CASSDRVRSYNSPLHF.